A selection of T cell receptor beta chains follows, all from one sample in a study of T cell changes during pregnancy in multiple sclerosis. Sequencing used immunoSEQ multiplex PCR; TCRdb keeps in-frame clones, though not all of them. The sample holds 40,000 to 50,000 clones; approximately 90% are singletons and the top ten take approximately 0.67%. Here the sequenced sample was CD4+ T cells from peripheral blood mononuclear cells, taken in the first trimester of pregnancy. The receptors come from a female donor with multiple sclerosis, enrolled in a pregnancy study. Each CDR3 is given with its conserved first and last residue. Each record gives: D gene, V gene, CDR3 length, J gene, CDR3 protein. D genes are given only for firm matches.

D: TRBD1; V: TRBV7-9; length: 16; J: TRBJ1-3; CDR3: CASRVGQGDSGNTIYF
D: .; V: TRBV6-1; length: 13; J: TRBJ1-3; CDR3: CASRQNPGNTIYF
D: .; V: TRBV19; length: 16; J: TRBJ2-6; CDR3: CASSVTAGNGANVLTF
D: .; V: TRBV4-2; length: 16; J: TRBJ1-2; CDR3: CASSQEEPGSLYGYTF
D: .; V: TRBV6-5; length: 13; J: TRBJ2-1; CDR3: CAIPGVIKGEQFF
D: TRBD1; V: TRBV6-1; length: 16; J: TRBJ2-7; CDR3: CASSENPGQGGHEQYF
D: .; V: TRBV7-9; length: 14; J: TRBJ2-1; CDR3: CASRAGNSYNEQFF
D: TRBD1; V: TRBV7-2; length: 16; J: TRBJ1-2; CDR3: CASSLGGQGTAYGYTF
D: .; V: TRBV7-2; length: 18; J: TRBJ1-2; CDR3: CASSLALKGRTFNYGYTF
D: .; V: TRBV7-9; length: 14; J: TRBJ1-2; CDR3: CASSSSWGGYGYTF
D: .; V: TRBV2; length: 13; J: TRBJ2-7; CDR3: CAIHRGGSYEQYF